This TCR beta chain originates from a study of patients and donors after allogeneic stem cell transplantation. One entry per CDR3 protein results from TCRdb running MiXCR on the RT-PCR reads. This sample yields approximately 12,000 distinct CDR3 sequences, of which under 30% are seen a single time; approximately 55% belongs to the top ten. The sequence was collected from a human donor who was either an allogeneic HSCT recipient or a stem cell or donor lymphocyte infusion donor (not recorded which). It is not recorded whose cells these are; they may come from a transplant donor. Sequencing was carried out using blood, either unsorted or a sorted T cell fraction (not recorded which).

CDR3 amino acids: CASRPGTRGPRDTQYF. The DNA for the CDR3 is TGTGCCAGCAGACCCGGGACTAGAGGGCCCCGGGATACGCAGTATTTT. V is TRBV12-3 or TRBV12-4 and J is TRBJ2-3; 8 bases are a match to TRBD2. The CDR3 runs 16 residues. Unmatched junction bases numbered 14, after V lost 6 bases and J lost 6 bases.